This entry describes one TCR beta chain. Its antigen target is currently unknown. No per-base quality is available; no much larger clone lies one base away. For repertoire sequencing, TCR beta CDR3 regions were amplified from RNA transcripts. The first round of RT-PCR was done with HTBI primers and the Qiagen OneStep RT-PCR kit, and was followed by a second round of multiplex PCR, then size selection and purification. Libraries were sequenced on an Illumina HiSeq2000 using paired-end 100 bp reads. As for how the authors treated the data: SOAPnuke was used for read processing, and reads with adapters, uncalled bases, a mean Phred below 15, or no exact constant-primer or identifier match were discarded. COPE v1.2.5 was used to merge the high-quality paired reads. Unique nucleotide sequences were defined as clonotypes and aligned to IMGT TRB V, D and J references using MiTCR v1.1. Only V-J combinations with frequency above 0.0001 were analysed, covering 99.2% of repertoires. For each V-J combination, a TCR clonal expansion and chaos score was defined as F50 clonal expansion divided by the chaos observed in the TCRdist matrix. Welch's t-statistics and random forest were used to narrow the features down to about a dozen V-J combinations, which were then fed into a naive Bayes classifier. The Morisita-Horn index was used to measure how similar the thyroid and blood repertoires were. TCRdb's own reprocessing of the public reads used fastp at Q25 and MiXCR and kept productive beta chains. Each CDR3 protein appears once, grouped with its most common genes and DNA. The authors' filters were not applied to this entry. The sample table lists about 400,000 distinct CDR3 sequences, approximately 20% of them with a count of one. The ten largest make up 1.6% of the sample.

The data originate from a study of Graves' ophthalmopathy and Graves' hyperthyroidism listed by TCRdb under 2018. In terms of the full investigation: Peripheral blood was collected before any treatment was given, at the time of initial diagnosis. To tell Graves' ophthalmopathy apart from Graves' hyperthyroidism, and to predict which patients would progress to ophthalmopathy, the study relied on TCR beta repertoire signatures. In total, under 150 blood samples were TCR-sequenced: 43 ophthalmopathy, 80 or so hyperthyroidism and roughly 17 hyperthyroidism-to-ophthalmopathy patients. To explore V-J signatures that distinguish ophthalmopathy from hyperthyroidism, a discovery set of 100 patients was enrolled, made up of 43 with ophthalmopathy and around 57 with stable hyperthyroidism. For independent validation, a separate cohort was made up of around 18 hyperthyroidism patients plus 17 patients who later progressed from hyperthyroidism to ophthalmopathy. In roughly six hyperthyroidism patients, T-cell repertoires of thyroid tissue and blood were compared. Once sampling was done, hyperthyroidism patients were given methimazole at a starting dose of 30 mg daily, while ophthalmopathy patients were given high-dose intravenous methylprednisolone. The 100 or so discovery patients were divided at random into training and test sets in a 7:3 ratio.

Ophthalmopathy patients were characterized by moderately to severely active disease, a Clinical Activity Score of at least 3, a NOSPECS grade of at least 4, and a disease duration under 3 months. Patients with other autoimmune diseases, uncontrolled infections, pregnancy or lactation were excluded. Diagnosis relied on clinical symptoms, serum thyroxine, TRAb, thyroid ultrasound and orbital computed tomography. Ficoll-Paque density gradient centrifugation was used to isolate PBMCs from around 10 ml of fresh peripheral blood. Trizol reagent was used to extract the total RNA, and its quality was then checked on an Agilent 2100 Bioanalyzer. Study-wide findings and limitations: In validation, the model predicted ophthalmopathy progression with 70.59% sensitivity and approximately 72% specificity; some 13 predicted patients were CT-confirmed with GO in a median of approximately six months. Most expanded thyroid clonotypes with frequency above 0.001 were also detected in blood, suggesting blood repertoires may reflect the thyroid immune response. Sample size was not predetermined statistically, and investigators were not blinded to group allocation. Ophthalmopathy was separated from stable hyperthyroidism by the 13-signature model with 85% to 90% sensitivity and around 81% specificity in cross-validation and with 80%/75% in the test set.

The germline V gene supplies CDR1 MNHNS and CDR2 SASEGT. Inclusive of the bounding cysteine and phenylalanine, the CDR3 is 15 residues long. Only CDR3 DNA remains: 45 bases, in frame from the first base. V and J are trimmed by 2 bases and 4 bases, and the gene matches miss 4 bases of the junction. The chain employs TRBV6-1 and TRBJ2-7; 11 bases in the junction line up with TRBD1. This receptor was obtained from a woman in her late teens or twenties with Graves' ophthalmopathy. Donor details come from another sample of the same person, matched by shared clones. The sample consisted of peripheral blood. The sequenced DNA is TGTGCCAGCAGTGAACAGGGACAGGGGGGTTACGAGCAGTACTTC. This sequence encodes CASSEQGQGGYEQYF.